A single sample gave rise to the 27 T cell receptor beta chains below, sequenced in a study of blood T cell repertoires in COVID-19. Only in-frame clones appear in the TCRdb table, and some are missing; sequencing was by immunoSEQ multiplex PCR. Of around 58,000 clones listed, around four fifths were seen once; the top ten hold around 5.2%. The material sequenced was peripheral blood. The source is a human donor in a cohort sampled during active COVID-19.

The chain joins TRBV5-6 to TRBJ1-4; TRBD1 matches 7 bases. The CDR3 has 15 amino acids. V lost 2 bases to trimming and J lost 5 bases; unmatched junction nucleotides: 6. Germline V gives CDR1 SGHDT, CDR2 YYEEEE. CDR3 nucleotides: TGTGCCAGCAGCTTCTTGGACAGGTTCAATGAAAAACTGTTTTTT. Protein sequence: CASSFLDRFNEKLFF.

V and J are TRBV5-1 and TRBJ1-3; 9 nucleotides match TRBD1. This CDR3 has 18 amino acids. Losses at the gene ends were 0 bases for V and 1 base for J; bases not matched to a gene: 8. Germline V gene data show CDR1 as SGHRS and CDR2 as YFSETQ. DNA for the CDR3: TGCGCCAGCAGCTTGGCTGGACAGGGGCTTAGGTCTGGAAACACCATATATTTT. It translates to CASSLAGQGLRSGNTIYF.

This chain uses TRBV30 with TRBJ2-7, with 10 bases lining up with TRBD2. The V gene end was trimmed by 3 bases and the J gene end by 2 bases; junction bases not matched to a gene: 7. The germline CDR1 and CDR2 sequences are GTSNPN and SVGIG (reference sequence). CDR3 length: 15 residues. For the CDR3, the DNA is TGTGCCTGGAGCCCCTTAGCGGGGGGAACCTACGAGCAGTACTTC. Residues: CAWSPLAGGTYEQYF.

This chain uses TRBV6-2 or TRBV6-3 with TRBJ1-1, with TRBD1 matching 10 bases. Germline trimming cut 4 bases from V and 5 bases from J; bases unmatched to any gene: 16. Germline V gene lookup returns CDR1 MNHEY and CDR2 SVGEGT. The CDR3 extends over 18 amino acids. CDR3 coding DNA: TGTGCCAGCAGTTTCTCCGGGGGGGACAGGGGACGGTGGACTGAAGCTTTCTTT. It is translated as CASSFSGGDRGRWTEAFF.

This clone was observed a few times. J is TRBJ2-1 and V is TRBV9, with 8 bases identical to TRBD2. The germline V gene encodes CDR1 SGDLS and CDR2 YYNGEE. CDR3 length: 15 amino acids. V lost 0 bases, J lost 5 bases, and 4 bases stayed unmatched. The CDR3 protein is CASSVGGGNHNEQFF. In DNA, the CDR3 is TGTGCCAGCAGCGTAGGCGGGGGGAACCACAATGAGCAGTTCTTC.

This chain uses TRBV4-1 with TRBJ2-1; maybe TRBD2 (6 bases). The CDR3 covers 19 residues. Deletions cut 1 base from V and 15 bases from J, with 34 bases between. CDR1 is MGHRA, CDR2 YSYEKL, per germline. CDR3 in amino acids: CASSQGGDTSRGAAQGWFF. The CDR3 nucleotides are TGCGCCAGCAGCCAAGGGGGAGATACTAGCCGCGGGGCCGCCCAAGGGTGGTTCTTC.

The J gene is TRBJ2-2, the V gene TRBV5-6; a possible D gene is TRBD1 (6 bases). Trimming pared 4 bases from V and 4 bases from J, leaving 14 bases between. This CDR3 is built from 15 residues. Looked up from germline, CDR1 is SGHDT and CDR2 is YYEEEE. In DNA, the CDR3 is TGTGCCAGCAGCCGGGAAGTCAGGGGCACCGGGGAGCTGTTTTTT. It specifies CASSREVRGTGELFF.

The chain is built from TRBV24-1 and TRBJ1-2, with a possible D match to TRBD1 (5 bases). V lost 4 bases and J 8 bases, leaving 10 bases between the germline ends. The CDR3 is 12 amino acids. The germline V gene encodes CDR1 KGHDR and CDR2 SFDVKD. As DNA, the CDR3 is TGTGCCACCAGTGAAGCAGGGTTCGGCTACACCTTC. Residues: CATSEAGFGYTF.

The J gene is TRBJ2-4, the V gene TRBV5-4; TRBD1 aligns across 7 bases. The germline CDR1 and CDR2 sequences are SGHNT and YYREEE (reference sequence). The junction had 14 bases not matched to a gene; V was cut back by 4 bases and J by 1 base. This CDR3 is 18 amino acids long. The CDR3 nucleotides read TGTGCCAGCAGCCCAGGGGGAACCGCCACTTGGGCCAAAAACATTCAGTACTTC. It codes for CASSPGGTATWAKNIQYF. The variable domain in full, with the rest retrieved from reference TRBV5-4 and TRBJ2-4, is ETGVTQSPTHLIKTRGQQVTLRCSSQSGHNTVSWYQQALGQGPQFIFQYYREEENGRGNFPPRFSGLQFPNYSSELNVNALELDDSALYLCASSPGGTATWAKNIQYFGAGTRLSVL.

V is TRBV11-3 and J is TRBJ1-1, with TRBD1 identical over 7 bases. The CDR3 loop spans 16 amino acids. The germline CDR1 and CDR2 sequences are SGHNT and YENEEA. V shed 5 bases, J shed 1 base, and the junction held 10 bases outside the gene matches. The CDR3 nucleotides are TGTGCCAGCAGCCCATCCAGGACAGGCTGGAACACTGAAGCTTTCTTT. It encodes CASSPSRTGWNTEAFF.

This clone occurred a few times. The chain combines TRBV18 with TRBJ2-2, with 9 nucleotides matching TRBD1. The CDR3 consists of 16 residues. Germline CDR1 KGHSH, CDR2 LQKENI. V lost 6 bases and J lost 9; bases outside the gene matches: 14. This CDR3 reads CASSPSYGTGLRELFF. The CDR3, as DNA: TGTGCCAGCTCCCCTTCTTATGGGACAGGGCTTCGGGAGCTGTTTTTT.

The V and J genes are TRBV7-9 and TRBJ2-1; 9 bases are shared with TRBD2. Trimming took 2 bases from V and 4 from J; bases not matched to a gene: 0. The length of the CDR3 is 14 residues. Per germline, CDR1 SEHNR and CDR2 FQNEAQ (reference sequence). Written as DNA, the CDR3 is TGTGCCAGCAGCTTACTAGCGGGGTACAATGAGCAGTTCTTC. This translates into CASSLLAGYNEQFF.

This clone has only a few counts. This chain joins TRBV5-1 and TRBJ1-4; 8 bases align to TRBD1. J was trimmed by 4 bases and V by 5 bases; bases with no gene match: 4. The CDR3 runs to 14 residues. Germline V CDR1 and CDR2: SGHRS, YFSETQ. The CDR3 loop is CASRGDRSNEKLFF. In DNA form, the CDR3 reads TGCGCCAGCAGGGGGGACAGGAGTAATGAAAAACTGTTTTTT.

The chain couples TRBV4-3 to TRBJ1-2, with TRBD1 as a possible D gene (5 bases). This CDR3 contains 15 residues. The germline gives CDR1 LGHNA, CDR2 YSLEER. Trimming removed 1 base from V and 4 bases from J, with 13 bases in between. CDR3 DNA: TGCGCCAGCAGCCAAGGGGATACAGGAAGCTATGGCTACACCTTC. It translates to CASSQGDTGSYGYTF.

This chain joins TRBV7-8 and TRBJ1-1; no firm D call. Trimming shortened V by 5 bases and J by 0 bases, and 7 bases separated the two germline ends. The CDR3 length is 13 residues. The germline V gene has CDR1 SGHVS and CDR2 FQNEAQ. For the CDR3, the DNA is TGTGCCAGCAGCCTATATGTGAACACTGAAGCTTTCTTT. It translates to CASSLYVNTEAFF.

The chain recombines TRBV6-6 with TRBJ1-2, with TRBD1 matching over 10 bases. This CDR3 is 14 amino acids long. Trimming cost V 6 bases and J 6 bases; bases outside gene matches: 7. The germline V gene has CDR1 MNHNY and CDR2 SVGAGI (reference sequence). This CDR3 is CASRIGTGVNGYTF. CDR3 nucleotide sequence: TGTGCCAGCAGAATCGGGACAGGGGTAAATGGCTACACCTTC.

This rearrangement joins TRBV2 to TRBJ1-2; tentative D call: TRBD1 (6 bases). This CDR3 is built from 15 residues. CDR1 is SNHLY, CDR2 FYNNEI, per germline. With 0 bases removed from V and 5 bases from J, the gap between germline ends came to 13 bases. The CDR3 DNA sequence: TGTGCCAGCAGTGAAGCGCCAGGGGAGATTTATGGCTACACCTTC. Translating it yields CASSEAPGEIYGYTF.

This chain connects TRBV5-1 to TRBJ2-3; D gene ambiguous. CDR3 size: 14 residues. The germline V gene encodes CDR1 SGHRS and CDR2 YFSETQ. Trimming removed 4 bases at V and 4 bases at J, with 13 bases between. The chain's CDR3 is CASSLQEIPDTQYF. CDR3 DNA: TGCGCCAGCAGCCTTCAGGAAATTCCAGATACGCAGTATTTT.

The chain couples TRBV2 to TRBJ2-1, with 9 bases identical to TRBD2. After removal of 7 bases from V and 7 bases from J, the junction contained 8 bases not matched to a gene. Germline V gene data show CDR1 as SNHLY and CDR2 as FYNNEI. There are 14 residues in the CDR3. The CDR3 nucleotides read TGTGCCAGCAATAGCGGGGGAGGGGGGAATGAGCAGTTCTTC. Protein product: CASNSGGGGNEQFF.

The J gene is TRBJ2-7, the V gene TRBV30; no clear D gene. CDR3 length: 15 residues. The ends were cut back, 5 bases at V and 2 bases at J, with 19 bases in the middle. The germline gives CDR1 GTSNPN, CDR2 SVGIG (reference sequence). As DNA, the CDR3 is TGTGCCTGGGCCCGAACCGGGTCCAGAACCTACGAGCAGTACTTC. Translated, it gives CAWARTGSRTYEQYF.

The chain couples TRBV7-2 to TRBJ2-7; 7 nucleotides agree with TRBD1. Germline values: CDR1 SGHTA, CDR2 FQGNSA. The junction had 7 bases not matched to a gene; V was cut back by 5 bases and J by 3 bases. The CDR3 consists of 14 residues. The CDR3 DNA reads TGTGCCAGCAGCCGCGGACAGGATTTCTACGAGCAGTACTTC. Its translation: CASSRGQDFYEQYF.

The gene calls are TRBV2 and TRBJ1-3; D possibly corresponds to TRBD1 (5 bases). Germline V gene data show CDR1 as SNHLY and CDR2 as FYNNEI. The CDR3 loop spans 14 amino acids. Trimming stripped 11 bases from V and 0 bases from J, with 14 bases between. CDR3 loop: CASQDGSSGNTIYF. The CDR3 coding sequence is TGTGCCTCACAGGACGGGAGCTCTGGAAACACCATATATTTT.

This rearrangement joins TRBV10-3 to TRBJ1-2; D not certain. This CDR3 has 11 residues. CDR1 is ENHRY and CDR2 is SYGVKD in the germline V gene. V was trimmed by 7 bases and J by 5 bases, leaving 8 bases between them. This CDR3 is CAITNGYGYTF. The CDR3 nucleotides read TGTGCCATCACCAACGGGTATGGCTACACCTTC.

The chain has TRBV11-2 and TRBJ1-1, with TRBD1 matching over 9 bases. This CDR3 contains 15 residues. V lost 3 bases and J lost 5; bases outside the gene matches: 7. The germline CDR1 and CDR2 sequences are SGHAT and FQNNGV. The CDR3, as DNA: TGTGCCAGCAGCTTCGGGGACAGGGAATGGACTGAAGCTTTCTTT. Translated, it gives CASSFGDREWTEAFF.

The chain combines TRBV6-6 with TRBJ1-1, with 9 bases lining up with TRBD1. This CDR3 has 13 amino acids. The V gene's germline CDR1 is MNHNY and CDR2 SVGAGI (reference sequence). J gave up 4 bases and V 5 bases, and 2 bases lay outside the gene matches. The CDR3, as DNA: TGTGCCAGCAGTGGACAGGGGCCCACTGAAGCTTTCTTT. Its translation: CASSGQGPTEAFF.

The chain recombines TRBV4-2 with TRBJ2-7, with a possible D match to TRBD1 (5 bases). Germline CDR1 and CDR2: LGHNA and YNFKEQ. V gave up 1 base and J gave up 2 bases, with 15 bases separating them. This CDR3 spans 16 amino acids. CDR3: CASSQGQSAFPYEQYF. The CDR3 DNA is TGTGCCAGCAGCCAAGGACAGTCCGCATTTCCCTACGAGCAGTACTTC.

The chain joins TRBV12-3 or TRBV12-4 to TRBJ1-1, with unresolved D. V was shortened by 4 bases and J by 0 bases, with 6 bases between the two germline ends. CDR3 length: 13 residues. CDR3 coding DNA: TGTGCCAGCAGTTCGGACTTGAACACTGAAGCTTTCTTT. Translating it yields CASSSDLNTEAFF.